This entry lists 17 T cell receptor beta chains sequenced from one sample in a study of T cell responses to AZD1222 COVID-19 vaccine. This table comes from immunoSEQ multiplex PCR, and its TCRdb copy is limited to in-frame clones, with some not included. This repertoire shows 120,000 to 150,000 clones, about 89% found once; its top ten account for about 4.7%. The source was peripheral blood, collected on day 0 of AZD1222 vaccination. Receptor source: an adult in good health.

The chain joins TRBV27 to TRBJ2-7; 7 nucleotides agree with TRBD1. The length of the CDR3 is 16 residues. Germline CDR1 and CDR2: MNHEY and SMNVEV (reference sequence). The V gene end was trimmed by 4 bases and the J gene end by 9 bases; junction bases not matched to a gene: 18. Here the CDR3 reads CASSSLRQGFMFAQYF. The DNA for the CDR3 is TGTGCCAGCAGTTCTTTAAGACAGGGCTTTATGTTTGCGCAGTACTTC.

The CDR3 DNA reads as TGTGCCAGCAGAGCCGAGTCTGCCGGGCAGTACTTC. As protein: CASRAESAGQYF. The chain combines TRBV2 with TRBJ2-7, with D unclear. The CDR3 length is 12 residues. Deletions cut 6 bases from V and 9 bases from J, with 15 bases between. In germline, CDR1 is SNHLY, CDR2 FYNNEI.

In regard to this clone: The junction departs from the called germline gene at one end, perhaps through a read error. V and J are TRBV6-1 and TRBJ2-7; D call uncertain. There are 15 residues in the CDR3. Germline V gene lookup returns CDR1 MNHNS and CDR2 SASEGT. This CDR3 is CASSEGTSRTYEQYF. The CDR3 DNA sequence: TGTGCCAGCAGCGAAGGTACATCAAGGACCTACGAGCAGTACTTC.

The gene calls are TRBV4-1 and TRBJ2-3, with 8 bases identical to TRBD2. The V segment lost 4 bases and the J segment 4 bases; nucleotides outside the gene matches: 7. The CDR3 has 15 residues. Germline values: CDR1 MGHRA, CDR2 YSYEKL. In nucleotides, the CDR3 is TGCGCCAGCAGCCCGGGACTAGGGGACCCAGATACGCAGTATTTT. This codes for CASSPGLGDPDTQYF.

The rearrangement uses TRBV18 and TRBJ2-5; weak D call: TRBD2 (7 bases). The CDR3 runs to 13 residues. Trimming pared 6 bases from V and 4 bases from J, leaving 12 bases between. Germline assignment: CDR1 KGHSH and CDR2 LQKENI. The CDR3 loop is CASSGGGPETQYF. The CDR3 DNA is TGTGCCAGCTCTGGCGGGGGCCCAGAGACCCAGTACTTC.

V is TRBV27 and J is TRBJ2-7; no clear D. CDR1 is MNHEY, CDR2 SMNVEV, per germline (reference sequence). This CDR3 is 16 amino acids long. The ends were cut back, 8 bases at V and 0 bases at J, with 20 bases in the middle. CDR3 nucleotides: TGTGCCAGCTCCTCGGTGGGATATCCCAGCTCCTACGAGCAGTACTTC. It is translated as CASSSVGYPSSYEQYF.

This chain joins TRBV6-5 and TRBJ2-1; a weak D match, TRBD2 (6 bases). The germline CDR1 and CDR2 sequences are MNHEY and SVGAGI. This CDR3 is built from 15 residues. V was trimmed by 5 bases and J by 1 base, leaving 12 bases between them. The CDR3 DNA reads as TGTGCCAGCAGTCACCATAGCGGTTCCTACAATGAGCAGTTCTTC. Protein sequence: CASSHHSGSYNEQFF.

The rearrangement joins TRBV7-9 to TRBJ2-2, with D maybe TRBD2 (6 bases). Germline values: CDR1 SEHNR, CDR2 FQNEAQ (reference sequence). Trimming stripped 5 bases from V and 1 base from J, with 14 bases between. This CDR3 contains 16 residues. The CDR3 DNA is TGTGCCAGCAGCACCCTTGGGGGGTGGAACACCGGGGAGCTGTTTTTT. It specifies CASSTLGGWNTGELFF.

This clone was counted a few times. V gene TRBV6-2 or TRBV6-3 combines with J gene TRBJ2-1; 10 positions match TRBD2. Per the germline V gene, CDR1 is MNHEY and CDR2 is SVGEGT. The CDR3 has 14 amino acids. The ends lost 2 bases at V and 12 bases at J; junction bases unmatched: 7. CDR3 coding DNA: TGTGCCAGCAGTTACCTAGCGGGAGTAAGCGGGCAGTTCTTC. Protein product: CASSYLAGVSGQFF.

The genes are TRBV19 and TRBJ2-5; 8 bases align to TRBD2. This CDR3 contains 15 residues. Germline trimming cut 6 bases from V and 2 bases from J; bases unmatched to any gene: 8. Germline-derived CDR1 and CDR2 are LNHDA and SQIVND (reference sequence). CDR3 sequence: CASSRPTSGQETQYF. The CDR3 DNA reads TGTGCCAGTAGCCGCCCTACTAGCGGACAAGAGACCCAGTACTTC. Full variable domain (remainder filled in from reference TRBV19 and TRBJ2-5): DGGITQSPKYLFRKEGQNVTLSCEQNLNHDAMYWYRQDPGQGLRLIYYSQIVNDFQKGDIAEGYSVSREKKESFPLTVTSAQKNPTAFYLCASSRPTSGQETQYFGPGTRLLVL.

V and J are TRBV7-3 and TRBJ1-5; D is unclear. Germline CDR1 is SGHTA and CDR2 is FQGTGA. The germline V and J ends were trimmed by 5 bases and 2 bases, with 7 bases remaining between them. This CDR3 is 13 amino acids long. CDR3: CASSPQGNQPQHF. The CDR3 DNA reads TGTGCCAGCAGCCCCCAGGGCAATCAGCCCCAGCATTTT.

The chain combines TRBV19 with TRBJ2-3; the D is unclear. V was trimmed by 11 bases and J by 0 bases, leaving 18 bases between them. Germline V gene lookup returns CDR1 LNHDA and CDR2 SQIVND (reference sequence). This CDR3 spans 15 amino acids. In DNA, the CDR3 is TGTGCCTCACAGTTTGGCACAGTCAGCACAGATACGCAGTATTTT. Translated: CASQFGTVSTDTQYF. The full variable domain, in which reference TRBV19 and TRBJ2-3 provide the parts outside the CDR3, is DGGITQSPKYLFRKEGQNVTLSCEQNLNHDAMYWYRQDPGQGLRLIYYSQIVNDFQKGDIAEGYSVSREKKESFPLTVTSAQKNPTAFYLCASQFGTVSTDTQYFGPGTRLTVL.

V gene TRBV9 combines with J gene TRBJ1-1; TRBD1 aligns across 11 bases. The CDR3 contains 15 residues. Germline V lookup: CDR1 SGDLS, CDR2 YYNGEE. The ends lost 3 bases at V and 1 base at J; junction bases unmatched: 2. As DNA, the CDR3 is TGTGCCAGCAGCGACGGGACAGGGGGGAACACTGAAGCTTTCTTT. This translates into CASSDGTGGNTEAFF.

The chain combines TRBV28 with TRBJ1-6, with D possibly being TRBD1 (5 bases). There are 16 residues in the CDR3. Germline CDR1 is MDHEN and CDR2 is SYDVKM. The ends were cut back, 2 bases at V and 8 bases at J, with 16 bases in the middle. CDR3 protein: CASSLSSGLVHSPLHF. In nucleotides, the CDR3 is TGTGCCAGCAGTTTAAGTTCAGGGTTGGTCCATTCACCCCTCCACTTT.

This clone occurred a few times. The chain recombines TRBV7-3 with TRBJ2-1; 12 nucleotides line up with TRBD2. Germline-derived CDR1 and CDR2 are SGHTA and FQGTGA. This CDR3 spans 15 amino acids. The V gene end was trimmed by 5 bases and the J gene end by 4 bases; junction bases not matched to a gene: 3. CDR3 coding DNA: TGTGCCAGCAGCCAAGGGACTAGCGGGTACAATGAGCAGTTCTTC. As protein: CASSQGTSGYNEQFF.

The J gene is TRBJ1-5, the V gene TRBV4-1; TRBD1 matches 8 bases. CDR1 and CDR2 (germline): MGHRA, YSYEKL. With 3 bases clipped from V and 5 bases from J, the junction kept 0 bases outside the gene matches. The CDR3 sequence is 13 residues long. CDR3 in amino acids: CASSQDRDQPQHF. The CDR3 region has the DNA TGCGCCAGCAGCCAGGACAGGGATCAGCCCCAGCATTTT.

This clone was detected a few times. This chain joins TRBV2 and TRBJ1-3, with TRBD1 identical over 7 bases. J was trimmed by 8 bases and V by 2 bases; bases with no gene match: 9. The CDR3 is 15 amino acids. Germline CDR1 reads SNHLY; CDR2 reads FYNNEI. In DNA, the CDR3 is TGTGCCAGCAGTGAAACATTGCCGACAGGGCACACCATATATTTT. Translating gives CASSETLPTGHTIYF.